A single sample gave rise to the 10 T cell receptor beta chains below, sequenced in a study of spatial heterogeneity in lung cancer. TCRdb reprocessed the 5' RACE reads with MiXCR, giving one entry per CDR3 protein. There are about 52,000 distinct CDR3 sequences in the sample; about 7.4% occur only once, and about a third lies in the top ten. Indicated time point: blood at routine non-recurrence follow-up after resection. Whole RNA obtained from tumor, nontumor lung or frozen PBMC underwent sequencing without sorting. This specimen consisted of PBMCs, obtained at follow-up. These receptors originate from a female donor with early-stage non-small cell lung cancer.

This clonotype was observed a handful of times. CDR3 nucleotides: TGTGCCAGCAGAGACAGTGTGGGCCGGGAGCAGTACTTC. Its protein is CASRDSVGREQYF. V gene TRBV28 combines with J gene TRBJ2-7; D possibly corresponds to TRBD1 (5 bases). The CDR3 totals 13 residues. V was trimmed by 6 bases and J by 7 bases, leaving 16 bases between them. The germline V gene encodes CDR1 MDHEN and CDR2 SYDVKM. The full variable domain, rest sourced from reference TRBV28 and TRBJ2-7, is DVKVTQSSRYLVKRTGEKVFLECVQDMDHENMFWYRQDPGLGLRLIYFSYDVKMKEKGDIPEGYSVSREKKERFSLILESASTNQTSMYLCASRDSVGREQYFGPGTRLTVT.

The chain joins TRBV7-2 to TRBJ1-2, with no clear D. CDR1 is SGHTA and CDR2 is FQGNSA in the germline V gene. The CDR3 totals 17 residues. Deletions cut 1 base from V and 2 bases from J, with 17 bases between. In DNA, the CDR3 is TGTGCCAGCAGCTTAGTAGTTGGGTGGGGTACCAACTATGGCTACACCTTC. Its protein product is CASSLVVGWGTNYGYTF. Together with reference TRBV7-2 and TRBJ1-2, the CDR3 gives the full variable domain: GAGVSQSPSNKVTEKGKDVELRCDPISGHTALYWYRQSLGQGLEFLIYFQGNSAPDKSGLPSDRFSAERTGGSVSTLTIQRTQQEDSAVYLCASSLVVGWGTNYGYTFGSGTRLTVV.

This clonotype was counted many times. The chain couples TRBV6-6 to TRBJ1-6; D ambiguous. With 5 bases removed from V and 7 bases from J, the gap between germline ends came to 18 bases. Germline V CDR1 and CDR2: MNHNY, SVGAGI (reference sequence). This CDR3 has 16 amino acids. CDR3 nucleotide sequence: TGTGCCAGCAGTCTCACCGGGAAGACGGGGAATTCACCCCTCCACTTT. This translates into CASSLTGKTGNSPLHF.

This clonotype was seen repeatedly, ten times or more. This chain connects TRBV7-9 to TRBJ1-4, with a possible D match to TRBD1 (5 bases). Germline CDR1 and CDR2: SEHNR and FQNEAQ (reference sequence). CDR3 size: 14 residues. Trimming cost V 5 bases and J 8 bases, with 15 bases left between them. The CDR3 DNA reads TGTGCCAGCAGCCCCAAGGGGAGGTTGGAAAAACTGTTTTTT. Protein: CASSPKGRLEKLFF.

This clonotype has at least ten counts. The rearrangement joins TRBV27 to TRBJ2-3, with 12 bases identical to TRBD1. This CDR3 contains 14 residues. With V trimmed by 10 bases and J by 7 bases, 9 bases remained unmatched. Germline assignment: CDR1 MNHEY and CDR2 SMNVEV (reference sequence). CDR3 loop: CATKTGQGANTQYF. CDR3 nucleotides: TGTGCCACCAAGACGGGACAGGGGGCAAATACGCAGTATTTT.

This clonotype is deemed medium-sized. This chain links TRBV29-1 with TRBJ1-3; D is unclear. The CDR3 sequence is 14 residues long. Deletions cut 7 bases from V and 0 bases from J, with 13 bases between. The germline V gene has CDR1 SQVTM and CDR2 ANQGSEA. CDR3 coding DNA: TGCAGCGCTGCCGACACGGGCTCTGGAAACACCATATATTTT. Amino acid sequence: CSAADTGSGNTIYF. Complete variable domain (other parts from reference TRBV29-1 and TRBJ1-3): SAVISQKPSRDICQRGTSLTIQCQVDSQVTMMFWYRQQPGQSLTLIATANQGSEATYESGFVIDKFPISRPNLTFSTLTVSNMSPEDSSIYLCSAADTGSGNTIYFGEGSWLTVV.

This clonotype was counted at least ten times. The rearrangement links TRBV24-1 to TRBJ2-3; 11 nucleotides match TRBD2. V gave up 12 bases and J gave up 2 bases; unmatched junction bases: 9. Germline V gene data show CDR1 as KGHDR and CDR2 as SFDVKD. This CDR3 is 15 amino acids long. The CDR3 is CAASGTSGTTDTQYF. CDR3 DNA sequence: TGTGCCGCATCCGGGACTAGCGGCACCACAGATACGCAGTATTTT.

This clonotype was seen many times. The chain carries TRBV6-1 and TRBJ2-3; D remains ambiguous. CDR1 is MNHNS, CDR2 SASEGT, per germline. The CDR3 contains 13 residues. CDR3 region: CAPRQTGTDTQYF. The CDR3 nucleotides are TGTGCACCGAGACAAACCGGCACAGATACGCAGTATTTT.

This clonotype was counted at least ten times. The J gene is TRBJ1-5, the V gene TRBV24-1; 8 bases map to TRBD1. V shed 5 bases, J shed 6 bases, and the junction held 14 bases outside the gene matches. Germline V CDR1 and CDR2: KGHDR, SFDVKD. The CDR3 is 17 amino acids. The CDR3 spells CATSAGGMGAWGQPQHF. CDR3 nucleotides: TGTGCCACCAGTGCAGGGGGCATGGGGGCATGGGGTCAGCCCCAGCATTTT.

This clonotype came up a few times. This chain connects TRBV11-2 to TRBJ2-1; D tentatively reads TRBD1 or TRBD2 (5 bases each). The ends were cut back, 6 bases at V and 9 bases at J, with 21 bases in the middle. Germline V gene data show CDR1 as SGHAT and CDR2 as FQNNGV. The CDR3 spans 15 residues. CDR3 protein: CASRQPGTRHSEQFF. The DNA for the CDR3 is TGTGCCAGCAGACAGCCCGGGACCCGGCATAGTGAGCAGTTCTTC.